This T cell receptor (beta chain) originates from a study of cytomegalovirus exposure and HLA in healthy donors. This clone has more than one count but fewer than ten. What it binds is unknown. The study ran its PCR with 60 Vbeta and 13 Jbeta primers. Some clones are missing from TCRdb's copy, which holds only in-frame ones; the method was immunoSEQ multiplex PCR. This sample has 120,000 or so clones, with around three quarters found just once. Study-wide results and limits: V- and J-gene trimming in TCR beta was tied to a missense DCLRE1C variant by an analysis performed later. TRBV6-2, TRBV6-3 and some other V segments were excluded as indistinguishable. In a later analysis, most CMV-associated TCR beta chains appeared HLA-restricted. Highly shared variants forming one cluster were likely a sequencing artifact.

The germline CDR1 and CDR2 sequences are LNHDA and SQIVND (reference sequence). The CDR3 spans 16 residues. V trimming: 0 bases; J trimming: 5 bases; junction bases outside the gene matches: 6. The TCR sequence derives from a female donor in good health and CMV-seronegative. The sequenced material came from PBMCs. The genes are TRBV19 and TRBJ1-1; TRBD1 matches at 10 bases. The CDR3 region is CASSIDGTGVGTEAFF. For the CDR3, the DNA is TGTGCCAGTAGTATAGACGGGACAGGGGTCGGTACTGAAGCTTTCTTT. Drawing the rest from reference TRBV19 and TRBJ1-1, the complete variable domain is DGGITQSPKYLFRKEGQNVTLSCEQNLNHDAMYWYRQDPGQGLRLIYYSQIVNDFQKGDIAEGYSVSREKKESFPLTVTSAQKNPTAFYLCASSIDGTGVGTEAFFGQGTRLTVV.